These 26 T cell receptor beta chains came from one sample sequenced in a study of T cell clonotyping in hematopoietic cell transplantation. Generated by immunoSEQ multiplex PCR, the TCRdb table keeps only in-frame clones and is missing some. The sample holds 69,000 or so clones, roughly 94% seen once. Input material: peripheral blood mononuclear cells. The receptors were sampled from a man aged 50 or older in good health. Some clones in this sample may be carry-over from other donors' samples.

The chain is built from TRBV19 and TRBJ1-1, with D maybe TRBD1 (6 bases). The CDR3 spans 13 residues. The germline gives CDR1 LNHDA, CDR2 SQIVND (reference sequence). The V and J ends lost 8 bases and 0 bases respectively, with 10 bases between them. The CDR3 DNA reads TGTGCCAGTTCCGGGACACTGAACACTGAAGCTTTCTTT. Its protein product is CASSGTLNTEAFF.

The J gene is TRBJ2-5, the V gene TRBV5-1; D might be TRBD2 (6 bases). Germline CDR1 reads SGHRS; CDR2 reads YFSETQ. Trimming took off 4 bases at V and 0 bases at J, with 13 bases between the two ends. The CDR3 totals 15 residues. The CDR3 region has the DNA TGCGCCAGCAGCCGGAGGGGCGATAACCAAGAGACCCAGTACTTC. Translated, it gives CASSRRGDNQETQYF.

V is TRBV6-5 and J is TRBJ1-1; no clear D. The germline V gene has CDR1 MNHEY and CDR2 SVGAGI. The CDR3 covers 15 residues. Trimming removed 2 bases at V and 0 bases at J, with 10 bases between. The CDR3 sequence is CASSYRAGMNTEAFF. The CDR3 DNA follows: TGTGCCAGCAGTTACCGAGCGGGGATGAACACTGAAGCTTTCTTT.

Only one count was recorded for this clone. V is TRBV30 and J is TRBJ1-2, with D possibly matching TRBD1 (6 bases). The CDR3 is 11 residues long. Germline CDR1 reads GTSNPN; CDR2 reads SVGIG (reference sequence). The V end lost 8 bases, the J end lost 7 bases, and 14 bases lay between the germline ends. The CDR3, as DNA: TGTGCCAGAGACCACAGGGTTGGCTACACCTTC. Amino acid sequence: CARDHRVGYTF. Drawing the rest from reference TRBV30 and TRBJ1-2, the complete variable domain is SQTIHQWPATLVQPVGSPLSLECTVEGTSNPNLYWYRQAAGRGLQLLFYSVGIGQISSEVPQNLSASRPQDRQFILSSKKLLLSDSGFYLCARDHRVGYTFGSGTRLTVV.

V gene TRBV6-1 combines with J gene TRBJ2-1; either TRBD1 or TRBD2 may fit D (5 bases each). This CDR3 comprises 14 residues. Deletions cut 2 bases from V and 12 bases from J, with 17 bases between. Germline loops: CDR1 MNHNS, CDR2 SASEGT. The CDR3 loop is CASSELGDRGWQFF. The CDR3, as DNA: TGTGCCAGCAGTGAATTAGGGGACCGTGGGTGGCAGTTCTTC.

This rearrangement joins TRBV5-7 to TRBJ1-5; 10 bases fit TRBD1. TRBV5-7 counts as an open reading frame of uncertain function. The V gene end was trimmed by 5 bases and the J gene end by 8 bases; junction bases not matched to a gene: 7. CDR3 length: 14 residues. CDR3 sequence: CASSLKGQGEPQHF. As DNA, the CDR3 is TGTGCCAGCAGTCTCAAAGGACAGGGGGAGCCCCAGCATTTT.

The chain joins TRBV5-1 to TRBJ2-3; TRBD2 agrees at 12 bases. CDR1 and CDR2 from the germline V gene are SGHRS and YFSETQ. V lost 4 bases to trimming and J lost 2 bases; unmatched junction nucleotides: 8. The CDR3 totals 17 residues. The chain's CDR3 is CASSGRLAGVYTDTQYF. The DNA for the CDR3 is TGCGCCAGCAGCGGGCGACTAGCGGGGGTGTACACAGATACGCAGTATTTT.

This clone was detected only once. J is TRBJ1-5 and V is TRBV27; weak D call: TRBD1 (5 bases). This CDR3 has 15 amino acids. With 3 bases removed from V and 4 bases from J, the gap between germline ends came to 13 bases. Germline CDR1 reads MNHEY; CDR2 reads SMNVEV (reference sequence). As DNA, the CDR3 is TGTGCCAGCAGTTTTGGTAGCAAGGGGAATCAGCCCCAGCATTTT. Translated: CASSFGSKGNQPQHF.

The V gene is TRBV27, the J gene TRBJ2-2, with D tentatively TRBD2 (6 bases). CDR3 length equals 16 residues. V was cut by 4 bases and J by 7 bases, with 19 bases left in between. Germline V lookup: CDR1 MNHEY, CDR2 SMNVEV (reference sequence). The CDR3: CASSSPAGGIGGELFF. CDR3 nucleotides: TGTGCCAGCAGTTCGCCGGCCGGAGGGATTGGCGGGGAGCTGTTTTTT.

This CDR3 is CASSFTGYEQYF. The CDR3 bases are TGTGCCAGCAGCTTTACTGGCTACGAGCAGTACTTC. This chain joins TRBV5-8 and TRBJ2-7; D ambiguous. This CDR3 is 12 amino acids long. CDR1 is SGHTS and CDR2 is YDEGEE in the germline V gene. The V end lost 2 bases, the J end lost 3 bases, and 6 bases lay between the germline ends.

The chain recombines TRBV7-9 with TRBJ1-2; D gene unclear. Per germline, CDR1 SEHNR and CDR2 FQNEAQ (reference sequence). This CDR3 is built from 14 residues. V lost 7 bases to trimming and J lost 2 bases, with 14 bases between them. In nucleotides, the CDR3 is TGTGCCAGCACCGGACCCACGGGGAACTATGGCTACACCTTC. This gives the protein CASTGPTGNYGYTF.

The chain recombines TRBV4-3 with TRBJ2-7, with D possibly being TRBD1 (5 bases). This CDR3 region has 15 residues. The V end was cut by 0 bases, the J end by 0 bases, with 9 bases between. Germline V gene lookup returns CDR1 LGHNA and CDR2 YSLEER. In DNA, the CDR3 is TGCGCCAGCAGCCAAGAGCCACAGGCCTCCTACGAGCAGTACTTC. It encodes CASSQEPQASYEQYF.

This chain links TRBV5-1 with TRBJ2-3; TRBD2 matches at 11 bases. V shed 2 bases and J 5 bases; nucleotides not matched to a gene: 1. Germline-derived CDR1 and CDR2 are SGHRS and YFSETQ. This CDR3 spans 14 amino acids. The chain's CDR3 is CASSFSGRGDTQYF. The CDR3 bases are TGCGCCAGCAGCTTTAGCGGGAGGGGAGATACGCAGTATTTT.

This chain links TRBV27 with TRBJ2-3; unclear D gene. This CDR3 is 13 amino acids long. Trimming removed 7 bases from V and 2 bases from J, with 10 bases in between. Germline lookup yields CDR1 MNHEY and CDR2 SMNVEV (reference sequence). DNA of the CDR3: TGTGCCAGCACCCAGACTTCCACAGATACGCAGTATTTT. It translates to CASTQTSTDTQYF.

The V and J genes are TRBV7-8 and TRBJ2-7; 15 nucleotides match TRBD2. Germline CDR1 is SGHVS and CDR2 is FQNEAQ. This CDR3 comprises 16 residues. With V trimmed by 5 bases and J by 4 bases, 6 bases remained unmatched. The CDR3 sequence is CASSPGLAGGPYEQYF. The CDR3 DNA follows: TGTGCCAGCAGCCCCGGACTAGCGGGAGGGCCTTACGAGCAGTACTTC. The entire variable domain, with the rest obtained from reference TRBV7-8 and TRBJ2-7, is as follows: GAGVSQSPRYKVAKRGQDVALRCDPISGHVSLFWYQQALGQGPEFLTYFQNEAQLDKSGLPSDRFFAERPEGSVSTLKIQRTQQEDSAVYLCASSPGLAGGPYEQYFGPGTRLTVT.

This chain joins TRBV28 and TRBJ2-2; TRBD2 agrees at 7 bases. Germline values: CDR1 MDHEN, CDR2 SYDVKM. The CDR3 spans 13 residues. V gave up 5 bases and J gave up 5 bases; unmatched junction bases: 2. DNA for the CDR3: TGTGCCAGCAGTCTGGGGGGGACCGGGGAGCTGTTTTTT. It encodes CASSLGGTGELFF.

The CDR3 bases are TGTGCCAGCAGTCTCCAACCCGGGCTACTTCTTGAAAAACTGTTTTTT. It codes for CASSLQPGLLLEKLFF. The rearrangement uses TRBV28 and TRBJ1-4; D unresolved. Trimming shortened V by 5 bases and J by 7 bases, and 20 bases separated the two germline ends. CDR3 length: 16 amino acids. Germline lookup yields CDR1 MDHEN and CDR2 SYDVKM.

The chain carries TRBV2 and TRBJ1-1; D not resolved. Trimming took 6 bases from V and 1 from J, leaving 9 bases between them. The CDR3 contains 13 residues. Germline CDR1 SNHLY, CDR2 FYNNEI. The CDR3 sequence is CASRKEGNTEAFF. The CDR3 DNA reads TGTGCCAGCAGGAAAGAGGGGAACACTGAAGCTTTCTTT.

The chain combines TRBV5-1 with TRBJ2-7; the D is unclear. The germline V gene has CDR1 SGHRS and CDR2 YFSETQ. Trimming removed 6 bases at V and 5 bases at J, with 12 bases between. The CDR3 loop spans 12 amino acids. CDR3 loop: CASMSAGNEQYF. The CDR3, as DNA: TGCGCCAGCATGTCGGCAGGCAACGAGCAGTACTTC. The complete variable domain, with remaining parts taken from reference TRBV5-1 and TRBJ2-7, reads KAGVTQTPRYLIKTRGQQVTLSCSPISGHRSVSWYQQTPGQGLQFLFEYFSETQRNKGNFPGRFSGRQFSNSRSEMNVSTLELGDSALYLCASMSAGNEQYFGPGTRLTVT.

The chain has TRBV7-9 and TRBJ1-2, with a tentative D call TRBD1 (6 bases). This CDR3 contains 14 residues. Trimming stripped 2 bases from V and 6 bases from J, with 13 bases between. Germline CDR1 is SEHNR and CDR2 is FQNEAQ (reference sequence). The chain's CDR3 is CASSLSDRTDGYTF. CDR3 nucleotide sequence: TGTGCCAGCAGCTTATCCGACAGGACAGATGGCTACACCTTC.

The J gene is TRBJ2-7, the V gene TRBV4-3; 9 bases are a match to TRBD2. Germline V lookup: CDR1 LGHNA, CDR2 YSLEER. This CDR3 region has 16 residues. V was pared by 0 bases and J by 4 bases, with 7 bases of the junction left unmatched. The CDR3 DNA follows: TGCGCCAGCAGCCAAGAAAGGCCGGGACTAGCATACGAGCAGTACTTC. This codes for CASSQERPGLAYEQYF.

J is TRBJ1-5 and V is TRBV7-9, with 7 bases identical to TRBD1. V shed 5 bases and J 4 bases; nucleotides not matched to a gene: 8. Germline lookup yields CDR1 SEHNR and CDR2 FQNEAQ (reference sequence). The CDR3 is 15 amino acids. CDR3 loop: CASSRWDSKNQPQHF. The CDR3 nucleotides are TGTGCCAGCAGCCGGTGGGACAGCAAAAATCAGCCCCAGCATTTT.

The rearrangement links TRBV28 to TRBJ2-7; 9 positions match TRBD1. V was pared by 4 bases and J by 6 bases, with 10 bases of the junction left unmatched. This CDR3 region has 15 residues. Germline lookup yields CDR1 MDHEN and CDR2 SYDVKM. The CDR3 reads CASSSGGQGDREQYF. CDR3 sequence (DNA): TGTGCCAGCAGTTCCGGGGGACAGGGAGACCGCGAGCAGTACTTC.

This chain uses TRBV11-3 with TRBJ2-2; 8 bases match TRBD2. There are 15 residues in the CDR3. Germline V gene sequence: CDR1 SGHNT, CDR2 YENEEA. V shed 1 base, J shed 6 bases, and the junction held 4 bases outside the gene matches. This CDR3 is CASSLAGLVSGELFF. The CDR3 DNA is TGTGCCAGCAGCTTAGCGGGACTAGTTTCCGGGGAGCTGTTTTTT.

This clone was picked up one time. The J gene is TRBJ1-3, the V gene TRBV11-2; 10 positions agree with TRBD1. The CDR3 extends over 17 amino acids. J lost 3 bases, V lost 1 base, and 6 bases had no gene match. Germline loops: CDR1 SGHAT, CDR2 FQNNGV. CDR3 nucleotide sequence: TGTGCCAGCAGCTTAGCCGACAGGACAGGGGGTGGAAACACCATATATTTT. It translates to CASSLADRTGGGNTIYF.

A few counts support this clone. V usage is TRBV10-3 and J usage is TRBJ1-1; D may be TRBD1 (5 bases). The CDR3 is made up of 15 amino acids. V gave up 6 bases and J gave up 1 base, with 15 bases separating them. Germline lookup yields CDR1 ENHRY and CDR2 SYGVKD. CDR3 nucleotides: TGTGCCATCAGGGAAGACAGCGCACCGAACACTGAAGCTTTCTTT. Its protein product is CAIREDSAPNTEAFF.